A single sample is the source of the 29 T cell receptor beta chains below, sequenced in a study of identical twins. Each CDR3 protein gets one entry after TCRdb re-called the 5' RACE reads with MiXCR. The table lists 700,000 or so distinct CDR3 sequences, approximately 21% of them singletons. In addition, the sample was reused for a study of T cells expressing NK-cell markers.

The sequencing sample was made of PBMCs. The origin of the receptors is a woman between 18 and 29 years old in good health.

This clonotype has just a few counts. The rearrangement uses TRBV3-1 and TRBJ2-5; 8 bases are shared with TRBD2. The ends lost 4 bases at V and 4 bases at J; junction bases unmatched: 5. CDR1 and CDR2 from the germline V gene are LGHDT and YNNKEL (reference sequence). This CDR3 contains 14 residues. The CDR3 spells CASSPGLGSETQYF. The CDR3 DNA follows: TGTGCCAGCAGCCCGGGACTAGGCTCAGAGACCCAGTACTTC.

This clonotype was recorded a few times. The chain has TRBV5-5 and TRBJ2-7; 9 bases agree with TRBD2. This CDR3 comprises 14 residues. Germline assignment: CDR1 SGHKS and CDR2 YYEKEE (reference sequence). V lost 2 bases, J lost 4 bases, and 4 bases stayed unmatched. The CDR3 here is CASSLAGGFYEQYF. Here the CDR3 DNA reads TGTGCCAGCAGCTTAGCGGGAGGTTTTTACGAGCAGTACTTC.

CDR3 loop: CASSRLLDGTQYF. DNA for the CDR3: TGTGCCAGCAGTCGACTCCTCGATGGGACCCAGTACTTC. V and J are TRBV6-2 or TRBV6-3 and TRBJ2-5; no clear D gene. The V gene lost 5 bases and the J gene lost 7 bases, with 14 bases spanning the gap. This CDR3 has 13 amino acids. Germline V gene lookup returns CDR1 MNHEY and CDR2 SVGEGT.

The chain carries TRBV9 and TRBJ2-1; possibly TRBD2 for D (5 bases). V lost 4 bases and J lost 4, with 15 bases in between. Per germline, CDR1 SGDLS and CDR2 YYNGEE. The CDR3 totals 15 residues. The CDR3 loop reads CASSPDSLMYNEQFF. The CDR3 DNA reads as TGTGCCAGCAGCCCGGACTCCCTAATGTACAATGAGCAGTTCTTC. Variable domain in full (rest from reference TRBV9 and TRBJ2-1): DSGVTQTPKHLITATGQRVTLRCSPRSGDLSVYWYQQSLDQGLQFLIQYYNGEERAKGNILERFSAQQFPDLHSELNLSSLELGDSALYFCASSPDSLMYNEQFFGPGTRLTVL.

This clonotype has at least ten counts. The chain employs TRBV29-1 and TRBJ1-1; TRBD1 matches at 7 bases. The J segment lost 2 bases and the V segment lost 7 bases, leaving 7 bases of the junction unmatched. The CDR3 extends over 13 amino acids. Germline assignment: CDR1 SQVTM and CDR2 ANQGSEA. CDR3 DNA sequence: TGCAGCGCTACGGGACAGCCTAACACTGAAGCTTTCTTT. This gives the protein CSATGQPNTEAFF.

The V and J genes are TRBV27 and TRBJ2-1; D is perhaps TRBD1 (6 bases). This CDR3 has 15 amino acids. Germline V gene data show CDR1 as MNHEY and CDR2 as SMNVEV (reference sequence). V shed 6 bases and J shed 4 bases, with 16 bases lying between them. The CDR3 region is CASRGDRRIYNEQFF. Written as DNA, the CDR3 is TGTGCCAGCAGGGGAGACAGGAGGATATACAATGAGCAGTTCTTC.

Concerning this clonotype itself: One junction end disagrees with the germline gene, perhaps due to a read error. The chain employs TRBV5-6 and TRBJ2-2; 9 bases map to TRBD2. The CDR3 runs to 16 residues. The germline V gene has CDR1 SGHDT and CDR2 YYEEEE. DNA for the CDR3: TGTGCCAGCAGCTCTATACCGGGACTAGCACGGGGGGAGCTGGTTTTT. It specifies CASSSIPGLARGELVF.

Regarding this clonotype: Its ends do not fully match the called genes, so a read error is possible. The chain employs TRBV4-3 and TRBJ2-7; unclear D gene. The CDR3 length is 14 residues. CDR1 and CDR2 (germline): LGHNA, YSLEER. DNA for the CDR3: TGCGCCAGCAGCCCTGAACCGGCCTCCTACGAGCAGAACTTC. It encodes CASSPEPASYEQNF.

J is TRBJ2-1 and V is TRBV29-1; 7 nucleotides line up with TRBD1. V was clipped by 7 bases and J by 4 bases; unmatched bases: 13. The length of the CDR3 is 15 residues. Germline CDR1 and CDR2: SQVTM and ANQGSEA. CDR3 loop: CSADTDRERYNEQFF. The CDR3 DNA reads TGCAGCGCAGATACCGACAGGGAGAGGTACAATGAGCAGTTCTTC.

DNA of the CDR3: TGTGCCAGCAGCTCATTAGGAGCAGGGTTCGGTGGGGCCAACGTCCTGACTTTC. Encoded protein: CASSSLGAGFGGANVLTF. The chain couples TRBV13 to TRBJ2-6; the D gene is possibly TRBD1 (5 bases). CDR1 and CDR2 (germline): PRHDT, FYEKMQ (reference sequence). CDR3 length: 18 amino acids. Trimming took off 4 bases at V and 3 bases at J, with 19 bases between the two ends.

This clonotype showed up many times. The chain has TRBV6-1 and TRBJ2-3, with TRBD2 matching 13 bases. With V trimmed by 4 bases and J by 6 bases, 4 bases remained unmatched. CDR1 and CDR2 from the germline V gene are MNHNS and SASEGT. The CDR3 runs 15 residues. DNA for the CDR3: TGTGCCAGCAGTGGACTAGCGGGAGGTCGGGATACGCAGTATTTT. Encoded protein: CASSGLAGGRDTQYF.

This chain links TRBV10-3 with TRBJ2-7; D gene uncertain. V was trimmed by 7 bases and J by 6 bases, leaving 16 bases between them. This CDR3 spans 13 amino acids. Germline CDR1 ENHRY, CDR2 SYGVKD. CDR3: CAITWTGLGEQYF. CDR3 bases: TGTGCCATCACTTGGACGGGTTTGGGCGAGCAGTACTTC.

The chain combines TRBV2 with TRBJ2-1; 9 positions match TRBD2. The CDR3 consists of 14 residues. Unmatched junction bases numbered 9, after V lost 6 bases and J lost 9 bases. Germline-derived CDR1 and CDR2 are SNHLY and FYNNEI. In DNA, the CDR3 is TGTGCCAGCAGGAGTAGCGGGAGTATCAGTGAGCAGTTCTTC. It is translated as CASRSSGSISEQFF.

This clonotype occurred many times. One junction end does not reproduce the germline sequence, and a read error may be involved. This chain uses TRBV7-9 with TRBJ1-1; maybe TRBD1 (6 bases). The CDR3 runs to 17 residues. Germline V gives CDR1 SEHNR, CDR2 FQNEAQ (reference sequence). CDR3 DNA sequence: TGTGCCAGCAGCCGGACCTACCTAGGGGGGAACAACAGTGAAGCTTTCTTT. This translates into CASSRTYLGGNNSEAFF.

The V gene is TRBV20-1, the J gene TRBJ2-1, with 14 bases that match TRBD2. The germline CDR1 and CDR2 sequences are DFQATT and SNEGSKA (reference sequence). CDR3 size: 14 residues. The J segment lost 9 bases and the V segment lost 5 bases, leaving 6 bases of the junction unmatched. The CDR3, as DNA: TGCAGTGCTCGACTAGCGGGAGGGTTAACTGAGCAGTTCTTC. This gives the protein CSARLAGGLTEQFF.

This clonotype was detected a few times. The chain joins TRBV20-1 to TRBJ2-3; D might be TRBD2 (5 bases). The CDR3 has 12 amino acids. V lost 6 bases and J lost 4, with 11 bases in between. CDR1 and CDR2 from the germline V gene are DFQATT and SNEGSKA (reference sequence). The DNA of the CDR3 is TGCAGTGCGGAGGTTAACGCAGATACGCAGTATTTT. It yields the protein CSAEVNADTQYF.

This clonotype was found a few times. This chain links TRBV7-9 with TRBJ2-1, with TRBD2 matching over 13 bases. Per germline, CDR1 SEHNR and CDR2 FQNEAQ (reference sequence). CDR3 length: 15 amino acids. V dropped 5 bases and J dropped 9; count of bases not matched to a gene: 7. This CDR3 is CASSPPGLAGLEQFF. CDR3 in DNA: TGTGCCAGCAGCCCACCGGGACTAGCGGGGCTTGAGCAGTTCTTC. The full variable domain, with the rest looked up from reference TRBV7-9 and TRBJ2-1, is DTGVSQNPRHKITKRGQNVTFRCDPISEHNRLYWYRQTLGQGPEFLTYFQNEAQLEKSRLLSDRFSAERPKGSFSTLEIQRTEQGDSAMYLCASSPPGLAGLEQFFGPGTRLTVL.

For the CDR3, the DNA is TGTGCCAGCAGCAACTGGGGCGTGGGGCCCTACAATGAGCAGTTCTTC. This codes for CASSNWGVGPYNEQFF. This chain connects TRBV5-8 to TRBJ2-1, with D possibly being TRBD1 (5 bases). The V and J ends lost 4 bases and 2 bases respectively, with 16 bases between them. The CDR3 sequence is 16 residues long. Germline V gene lookup returns CDR1 SGHTS and CDR2 YDEGEE.

Many counts were recorded for this clonotype. The rearrangement joins TRBV10-3 to TRBJ2-1, with a tentative D call TRBD2 (5 bases). V shed 0 bases and J shed 0 bases, with 15 bases lying between them. Germline V gives CDR1 ENHRY, CDR2 SYGVKD. The CDR3 sequence is 18 residues long. The CDR3 region has the DNA TGTGCCATCAGTGAGTCAAGAGGAGCGGAGAGCTCCTACAATGAGCAGTTCTTC. Residues: CAISESRGAESSYNEQFF.

The rearrangement links TRBV20-1 to TRBJ2-3, with 9 bases fitting TRBD2. This CDR3 comprises 15 residues. J gave up 3 bases and V 5 bases, and 9 bases lay outside the gene matches. Germline V gene data show CDR1 as DFQATT and CDR2 as SNEGSKA (reference sequence). The CDR3 loop reads CSAPLERGVTDTQYF. CDR3 nucleotides: TGCAGTGCTCCCCTGGAGCGGGGGGTTACAGATACGCAGTATTTT.

The chain combines TRBV5-1 with TRBJ2-1, with 9 bases fitting TRBD2. CDR3 length: 13 amino acids. V lost 7 bases to trimming and J lost 7 bases; unmatched junction nucleotides: 6. CDR1 and CDR2 (germline): SGHRS, YFSETQ. The CDR3 DNA reads TGCGCCAGCGGGGTAGCGGGGGCAAATGAGCAGTTCTTC. Protein sequence: CASGVAGANEQFF.

This clonotype was detected a few times. The chain employs TRBV29-1 and TRBJ2-3, with D perhaps TRBD1 (5 bases). Trimming stripped 4 bases from V and 4 bases from J, with 12 bases between. The CDR3 sequence is 13 residues long. Per the germline V gene, CDR1 is SQVTM and CDR2 is ANQGSEA. The DNA for the CDR3 is TGCAGCGTTGCAGGGTCAGGCCCAGATACGCAGTATTTT. Translating gives CSVAGSGPDTQYF.

This clonotype was counted a few times. V and J are TRBV10-3 and TRBJ2-2; 11 nucleotides match TRBD2. V shed 5 bases and J 5 bases; nucleotides not matched to a gene: 4. Germline V gene data show CDR1 as ENHRY and CDR2 as SYGVKD. CDR3 size: 15 residues. CDR3 loop: CAISIAGGRTGELFF. The CDR3 DNA follows: TGTGCCATCAGTATAGCGGGAGGGCGAACCGGGGAGCTGTTTTTT.

This sequence joins TRBV11-2 and TRBJ2-5; tentatively, D is TRBD1 or TRBD2 (5 bases each). V was shortened by 1 base and J by 4 bases, with 13 bases between the two germline ends. The CDR3 spans 15 residues. Per the germline V gene, CDR1 is SGHAT and CDR2 is FQNNGV. The CDR3: CASSLGGSAGETQYF. CDR3 nucleotide sequence: TGTGCCAGCAGCTTAGGGGGGTCTGCGGGAGAGACCCAGTACTTC.

This clonotype showed up just a few times. The J gene is TRBJ1-5, the V gene TRBV7-8; a weak D match, TRBD1 (5 bases). V lost 8 bases, J lost 5 bases, and 16 bases lay in between. Per germline, CDR1 SGHVS and CDR2 FQNEAQ. The CDR3 spans 14 residues. The CDR3: CASAGQALDQPQHF. DNA of the CDR3: TGTGCCAGCGCGGGGCAGGCCCTCGATCAGCCCCAGCATTTT.

This clonotype was detected a few times. The chain carries TRBV20-1 and TRBJ1-2; D ambiguous. The CDR3 runs to 12 residues. CDR1 and CDR2 from the germline V gene are DFQATT and SNEGSKA (reference sequence). V dropped 4 bases and J dropped 6 bases, with 12 bases sitting between them. As DNA, the CDR3 is TGCAGTGCTAAAGGGAACTTGGATGGCTACACCTTC. Residues: CSAKGNLDGYTF.

This clonotype has only a few counts. The V and J genes are TRBV5-1 and TRBJ2-1; maybe TRBD2 (5 bases). The germline gives CDR1 SGHRS, CDR2 YFSETQ. The CDR3 loop spans 12 amino acids. Between the trimmed V and J ends, which lost 7 bases and 7 bases, there was a span of 12 bases. Here the CDR3 DNA reads TGCGCCAGCTGGCAACGGGGAAATGAGCAGTTCTTC. Translation gives CASWQRGNEQFF.

The chain carries TRBV7-2 and TRBJ2-1; TRBD2 matches at 9 bases. J gave up 12 bases and V 5 bases, and 17 bases lay outside the gene matches. This CDR3 region has 16 residues. The germline V gene encodes CDR1 SGHTA and CDR2 FQGNSA. The CDR3 loop is CASSRGRGRNTAGQFF. The CDR3 bases are TGTGCCAGCAGCCGCGGGAGGGGGCGTAATACGGCAGGGCAGTTCTTC.

The table lists this clonotype with many counts. The J gene is TRBJ2-1, the V gene TRBV29-1; TRBD2 might be the D (6 bases). The CDR3 sequence is 14 residues long. V lost 3 bases and J lost 9, with 18 bases in between. The germline CDR1 and CDR2 sequences are SQVTM and ANQGSEA. For the CDR3, the DNA is TGCAGCGTTGACGCGGGACGGCGGGTGGGTGAGCAGTTCTTC. Amino acid sequence: CSVDAGRRVGEQFF.